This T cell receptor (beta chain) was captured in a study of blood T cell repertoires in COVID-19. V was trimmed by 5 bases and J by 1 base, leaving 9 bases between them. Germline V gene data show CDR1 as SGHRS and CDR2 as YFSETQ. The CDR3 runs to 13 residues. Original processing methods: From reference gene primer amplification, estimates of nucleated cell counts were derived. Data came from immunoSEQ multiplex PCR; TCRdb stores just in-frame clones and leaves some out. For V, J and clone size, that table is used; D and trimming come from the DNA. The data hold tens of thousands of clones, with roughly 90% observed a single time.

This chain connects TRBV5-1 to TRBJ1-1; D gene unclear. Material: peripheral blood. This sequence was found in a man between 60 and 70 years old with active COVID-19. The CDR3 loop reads CASRMFSNTEAFF. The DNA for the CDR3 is TGCGCCAGCAGAATGTTCTCGAACACTGAAGCTTTCTTT. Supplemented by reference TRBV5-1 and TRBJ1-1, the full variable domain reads KAGVTQTPRYLIKTRGQQVTLSCSPISGHRSVSWYQQTPGQGLQFLFEYFSETQRNKGNFPGRFSGRQFSNSRSEMNVSTLELGDSALYLCASRMFSNTEAFFGQGTRLTVV.